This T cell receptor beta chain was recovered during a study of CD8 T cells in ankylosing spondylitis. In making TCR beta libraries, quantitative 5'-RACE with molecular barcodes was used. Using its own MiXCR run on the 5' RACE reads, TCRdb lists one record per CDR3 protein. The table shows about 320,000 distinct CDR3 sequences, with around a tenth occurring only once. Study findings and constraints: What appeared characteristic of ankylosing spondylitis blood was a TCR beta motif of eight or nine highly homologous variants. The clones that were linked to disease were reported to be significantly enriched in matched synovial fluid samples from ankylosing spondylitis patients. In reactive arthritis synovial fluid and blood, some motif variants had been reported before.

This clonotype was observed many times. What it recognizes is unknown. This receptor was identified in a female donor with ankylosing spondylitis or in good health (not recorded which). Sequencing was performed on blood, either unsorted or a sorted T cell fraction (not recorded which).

In DNA form, the CDR3 reads TGTGCCAGCTCACTTATCGGACAGGCAGGCAATCAGCCCCAGCATTTT. This codes for CASSLIGQAGNQPQHF. This chain uses TRBV18 with TRBJ1-5, with TRBD1 matching 7 bases. V trimming: 4 bases; J trimming: 2 bases; junction bases outside the gene matches: 8. Germline V CDR1 and CDR2: KGHSH, LQKENI. The length of the CDR3 is 16 residues.